The sequence of this T cell receptor (beta chain) was determined in a study of CD8+ T cells in alopecia areata. With 1 base removed from V and 4 bases from J, the gap between germline ends came to 15 bases. The CDR3 is 16 amino acids. Germline V lookup: CDR1 SGHDT, CDR2 YYEEEE. Specimens obtained from alopecia areata patients comprised lesional scalp punch biopsies and peripheral blood. This clone occurred a few times. RNA extraction was followed by reverse transcription into cDNA, which acted as the sequencing template. TCRdb's table, derived via immunoSEQ multiplex PCR, lists solely in-frame clones and lacks some. Of approximately 150,000 clones in the sample, about 51% were seen once.

The receptor comes from a human donor with alopecia areata. The chain carries TRBV5-6 and TRBJ2-1; D not resolved. This material consisted of CD4+ T cells sorted from blood, taken at week 0. The DNA for the CDR3 is TGTGCCAGCAGCTTGAGGGATAACGCAATGTACAATGAGCAGTTCTTC. Protein: CASSLRDNAMYNEQFF.